This T cell receptor beta chain was sequenced during a study of siplizumab effects on memory and regulatory T cells. Study results and limitations: The suppressive capacity of proliferating Tregs from siplizumab cultures remained unconfirmed. Proliferating CD4+ or CD8+ clones, roughly 80-96% of them, lacked an assignable naive or memory phenotype. Memory cells seemed less diverse than naive T cells, which seemed major alloresponse contributors.

Regarding this clone: Antigen specificity is unknown.

TCRdb's table, derived via immunoSEQ multiplex PCR, lists solely in-frame clones and lacks some. In the table there are approximately 75,000 clones, 93% of which are singletons. The TCR comes from a human donor in good health. Material for sequencing was CD8+ T cells sorted from blood.

CDR3 DNA sequence: TGTGCCAGCAGCTTAAAGATTAACACTGAAGCTTTCTTT. It codes for CASSLKINTEAFF. This chain uses TRBV7-9 with TRBJ1-1; D is ambiguous. The germline V gene encodes CDR1 SEHNR and CDR2 FQNEAQ (reference sequence). This CDR3 contains 13 residues. The V and J ends lost 2 bases and 2 bases respectively, with 6 bases between them. Looking up the rest from reference TRBV7-9 and TRBJ1-1 gives the full variable domain: DTGVSQNPRHKITKRGQNVTFRCDPISEHNRLYWYRQTLGQGPEFLTYFQNEAQLEKSRLLSDRFSAERPKGSFSTLEIQRTEQGDSAMYLCASSLKINTEAFFGQGTRLTVV.